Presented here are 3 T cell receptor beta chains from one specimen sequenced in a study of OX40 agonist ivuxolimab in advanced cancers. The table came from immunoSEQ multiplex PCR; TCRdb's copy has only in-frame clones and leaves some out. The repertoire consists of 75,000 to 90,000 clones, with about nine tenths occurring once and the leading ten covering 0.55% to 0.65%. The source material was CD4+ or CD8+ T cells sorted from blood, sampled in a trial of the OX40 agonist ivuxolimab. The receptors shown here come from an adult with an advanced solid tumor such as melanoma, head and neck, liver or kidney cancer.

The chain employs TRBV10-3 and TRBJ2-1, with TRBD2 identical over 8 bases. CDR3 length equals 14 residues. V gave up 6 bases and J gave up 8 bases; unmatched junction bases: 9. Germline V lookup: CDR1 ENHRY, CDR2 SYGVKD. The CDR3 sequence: CAISALAEGHEQFF. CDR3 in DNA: TGTGCCATCAGCGCACTAGCGGAGGGGCATGAGCAGTTCTTC.

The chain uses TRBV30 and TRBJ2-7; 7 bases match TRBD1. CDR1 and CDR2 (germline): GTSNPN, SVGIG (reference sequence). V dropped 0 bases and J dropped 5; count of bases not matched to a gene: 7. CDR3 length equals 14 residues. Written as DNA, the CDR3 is TGTGCCTGGAGTGTGGGGCAGGGGGTAAACGAGCAGTACTTC. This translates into CAWSVGQGVNEQYF.

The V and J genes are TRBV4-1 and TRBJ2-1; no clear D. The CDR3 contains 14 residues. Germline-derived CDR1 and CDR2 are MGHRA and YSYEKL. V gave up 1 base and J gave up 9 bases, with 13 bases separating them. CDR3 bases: TGCGCCAGCAGCCAAGGTCAGGTTTCAGGTGAGCAGTTCTTC. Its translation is CASSQGQVSGEQFF.